The source of this TCR beta chain is a study of blood T cell repertoires in COVID-19. Overall study context: PBMCs, B-cell-depleted T cells, or T cells were the source of the cDNA or gDNA that made up the material.

Clones were read by immunoSEQ multiplex PCR, and TCRdb kept only the in-frame ones, dropping some. This table holds some 110,000 clones, under 90% found once. Germline lookup yields CDR1 MNHEY and CDR2 SMNVEV (reference sequence). The junction had 7 bases not matched to a gene; V was cut back by 1 base and J by 6 bases. The CDR3 is made up of 15 amino acids. J is TRBJ2-5 and V is TRBV27, with TRBD1 matching 8 bases. The sequence came from a woman between 65 and 79 years old with acute or convalescent COVID-19. The sequencing input was peripheral blood. CDR3 loop: CASSLWAGGRKTQYF. The CDR3 nucleotides read TGTGCCAGCAGTTTATGGGCAGGGGGCAGAAAGACCCAGTACTTC.